Following are 25 T cell receptor beta chains from one sample sequenced in a study of blood T cell repertoires in COVID-19. Clones were read by immunoSEQ multiplex PCR, and TCRdb kept only the in-frame ones, dropping some. The sample lists 120,000 to 150,000 clones, more than 85% occurring once. Source material: peripheral blood. These receptors came from a human donor in a cohort sampled during active COVID-19.

The rearrangement links TRBV2 to TRBJ2-4, with TRBD1 matching 11 bases. The CDR3 is 13 residues long. The V gene's germline CDR1 is SNHLY and CDR2 FYNNEI. The ends lost 7 bases at V and 8 bases at J; junction bases unmatched: 4. CDR3 coding DNA: TGTGCCAGCACCGGACAGGGGGCGGACATTCAGTACTTC. Protein product: CASTGQGADIQYF.

This clone was detected only a few times. The CDR3 DNA is TGTGCCAGCAGTGACAGGATAAGGAACACTGAAGCTTTCTTT. Amino acids: CASSDRIRNTEAFF. V and J are TRBV2 and TRBJ1-1; no clear D. V lost 3 bases, J lost 1 base, and 9 bases lay in between. Germline values: CDR1 SNHLY, CDR2 FYNNEI. The CDR3 totals 14 residues.

This chain links TRBV5-6 with TRBJ2-2; tentative D call: TRBD1 (5 bases). This CDR3 comprises 16 residues. With 4 bases removed from V and 3 bases from J, the gap between germline ends came to 16 bases. CDR1 and CDR2 (germline): SGHDT, YYEEEE. CDR3 in DNA: TGTGCCAGCAGCGTAAGCAGGGCATTCGACACCGGGGAGCTGTTTTTT. Translation: CASSVSRAFDTGELFF.

The chain employs TRBV18 and TRBJ2-2; perhaps TRBD1 as D (6 bases). Germline lookup yields CDR1 KGHSH and CDR2 LQKENI. The V gene lost 2 bases and the J gene lost 2 bases, with 9 bases spanning the gap. The CDR3 contains 15 residues. CDR3 residues: CASSPGGPNTGELFF. In nucleotides, the CDR3 is TGTGCCAGCTCACCAGGGGGCCCTAACACCGGGGAGCTGTTTTTT.

This chain uses TRBV6-2 or TRBV6-3 with TRBJ2-1; 11 bases are a match to TRBD1. Per the germline V gene, CDR1 is MNHEY and CDR2 is SVGEGT. V was clipped by 2 bases and J by 8 bases; unmatched bases: 5. The CDR3 spans 15 residues. DNA for the CDR3: TGTGCCAGCAGTTACGGGGACAGGGGGTGGGATGAGCAGTTCTTC. It translates to CASSYGDRGWDEQFF.

V usage is TRBV3-1 (or the pseudogene TRBV3-2) and J usage is TRBJ1-5; no definite D call. Germline V gene data show CDR1 as LGHDT and CDR2 as YNNKEL (reference sequence). Trimming removed 4 bases from V and 3 bases from J, with 7 bases in between. The CDR3 sequence is 13 residues long. The CDR3 sequence: CASSPGFNQPQHF. CDR3 nucleotide sequence: TGTGCCAGCAGCCCGGGTTTCAATCAGCCCCAGCATTTT.

The chain has TRBV5-1 and TRBJ2-1; 8 bases are shared with TRBD2. CDR1 and CDR2 (germline): SGHRS, YFSETQ. With 6 bases clipped from V and 2 bases from J, the junction kept 4 bases outside the gene matches. The CDR3 runs 14 residues. CDR3 nucleotides: TGCGCCAGCACGCTAGCGGGTGCCTACAATGAGCAGTTCTTC. This codes for CASTLAGAYNEQFF.

This rearrangement joins TRBV5-1 to TRBJ1-4; 7 bases fit TRBD1. The germline V gene has CDR1 SGHRS and CDR2 YFSETQ. V was clipped by 2 bases and J by 3 bases; unmatched bases: 4. The CDR3 runs to 15 residues. The CDR3 spells CASSLGDRPNEKLFF. CDR3 nucleotide sequence: TGCGCCAGCAGCTTAGGGGACAGACCTAATGAAAAACTGTTTTTT.

The V and J genes are TRBV7-2 and TRBJ2-3; D possibly corresponds to TRBD1 (5 bases). The CDR3 contains 14 residues. V gave up 2 bases and J gave up 5 bases, with 11 bases separating them. CDR1 and CDR2 from the germline V gene are SGHTA and FQGNSA. The CDR3 reads CASSLRRAVDTQYF. The CDR3 nucleotides are TGTGCCAGCAGCTTACGCAGGGCGGTAGATACGCAGTATTTT.

This rearrangement joins TRBV4-1 to TRBJ2-1; 11 bases fit TRBD2. The V gene's germline CDR1 is MGHRA and CDR2 YSYEKL. The CDR3 consists of 15 residues. With 1 base clipped from V and 4 bases from J, the junction kept 0 bases outside the gene matches. The DNA for the CDR3 is TGCGCCAGCAGCCAAGGGACTAGCGGGTACAATGAGCAGTTCTTC. Its translation is CASSQGTSGYNEQFF.

In DNA form, the CDR3 reads TGTGCCAGCAGCTTAGTGCAGGGTAGCCACGAGCAGTACTTC. Its protein is CASSLVQGSHEQYF. V gene TRBV11-2 combines with J gene TRBJ2-7; D may be TRBD1 (5 bases). Germline CDR1 and CDR2: SGHAT and FQNNGV. The CDR3 extends over 14 amino acids. Trimming removed 1 base from V and 5 bases from J, with 12 bases in between.

The chain links TRBV2 to TRBJ2-5; 9 nucleotides agree with TRBD2. Germline values: CDR1 SNHLY, CDR2 FYNNEI. CDR3 length: 15 residues. The ends lost 6 bases at V and 3 bases at J; junction bases unmatched: 8. The CDR3 coding sequence is TGTGCCAGCAGCCTTCTAGCGGGGATGGAAGAGACCCAGTACTTC. Encoded protein: CASSLLAGMEETQYF.

This chain uses TRBV7-8 with TRBJ1-1; perhaps TRBD1 as D (6 bases). Germline-derived CDR1 and CDR2 are SGHVS and FQNEAQ. V dropped 5 bases and J dropped 3 bases, with 16 bases sitting between them. This CDR3 spans 15 amino acids. CDR3 region: CASSQDSPGDTEAFF. CDR3 in DNA: TGTGCCAGCAGCCAGGACAGTCCAGGAGACACTGAAGCTTTCTTT.

The chain recombines TRBV27 with TRBJ1-1, with D hard to call. The CDR3 is made up of 13 amino acids. Between the trimmed V and J ends, which lost 5 bases and 0 bases, there was a span of 7 bases. CDR1 is MNHEY, CDR2 SMNVEV, per germline (reference sequence). The CDR3 nucleotides read TGTGCCAGCAGTCAGATATTGAACACTGAAGCTTTCTTT. Its protein is CASSQILNTEAFF.

This clone was recorded a few times. The genes are TRBV19 and TRBJ1-2, with a possible D match to TRBD1 (6 bases). Trimming took 4 bases from V and 7 from J, leaving 16 bases between them. The germline gives CDR1 LNHDA, CDR2 SQIVND (reference sequence). The CDR3 covers 14 residues. CDR3: CASSRDDRLGGYTF. The CDR3, as DNA: TGTGCCAGTAGTAGAGACGACAGGTTAGGTGGCTACACCTTC.

V is TRBV10-2 and J is TRBJ1-6, with 9 bases lining up with TRBD1. The CDR3 totals 13 residues. V gave up 4 bases and J gave up 10 bases; unmatched junction bases: 2. Germline CDR1 is WSHSY and CDR2 is SAAADI. CDR3 loop: CASSVDRGSPLHF. CDR3 coding DNA: TGCGCCAGCAGTGTGGACAGGGGATCACCCCTCCACTTT.

There are a few counts of this clone. This chain uses TRBV28 with TRBJ1-2; the match to TRBD1 covers 7 bases. Germline trimming cut 4 bases from V and 4 bases from J; bases unmatched to any gene: 6. This CDR3 region has 14 residues. Germline CDR1 is MDHEN and CDR2 is SYDVKM. Here the CDR3 DNA reads TGTGCCAGCAGTTGGACAGGTCAGGGCTATGGCTACACCTTC. Its protein product is CASSWTGQGYGYTF.

The rearrangement joins TRBV11-2 to TRBJ2-5, with 8 nucleotides matching TRBD1. This CDR3 is 16 amino acids long. Germline values: CDR1 SGHAT, CDR2 FQNNGV. The V segment lost 4 bases and the J segment 1 base; nucleotides outside the gene matches: 8. CDR3 loop: CASSSPGQGGQETQYF. CDR3 sequence (DNA): TGTGCCAGCAGCTCCCCCGGACAGGGCGGCCAAGAGACCCAGTACTTC.

V is TRBV29-1 and J is TRBJ2-1; 8 bases map to TRBD1. V trimming: 7 bases; J trimming: 9 bases; junction bases outside the gene matches: 14. Germline V CDR1 and CDR2: SQVTM, ANQGSEA. The CDR3 length is 14 residues. The CDR3 loop reads CSAPIRTGSVEQFF. DNA of the CDR3: TGCAGCGCCCCCATCCGGACAGGGTCCGTTGAGCAGTTCTTC.

V gene TRBV19 combines with J gene TRBJ2-7, with 9 bases aligning to TRBD2. The CDR3 loop spans 14 amino acids. From germline, CDR1 is LNHDA and CDR2 SQIVND (reference sequence). Germline trimming cut 9 bases from V and 0 bases from J; bases unmatched to any gene: 6. CDR3 DNA sequence: TGTGCCAGCTCTAGCGGGGACAGCTCCTACGAGCAGTACTTC. Its protein product is CASSSGDSSYEQYF. The variable domain in full, completed from reference TRBV19 and TRBJ2-7, reads DGGITQSPKYLFRKEGQNVTLSCEQNLNHDAMYWYRQDPGQGLRLIYYSQIVNDFQKGDIAEGYSVSREKKESFPLTVTSAQKNPTAFYLCASSSGDSSYEQYFGPGTRLTVT.

This chain uses TRBV29-1 with TRBJ2-1; TRBD2 agrees at 16 bases. Unmatched junction bases numbered 6, after V lost 6 bases and J lost 7 bases. Germline lookup yields CDR1 SQVTM and CDR2 ANQGSEA. The CDR3 runs 15 residues. In DNA form, the CDR3 reads TGCAGCGTAGCGGGACTAGCGGGGGGGCCGAATGAGCAGTTCTTC. Residues: CSVAGLAGGPNEQFF.

This chain connects TRBV4-2 to TRBJ2-7; 9 nucleotides agree with TRBD1. Trimming removed 1 base from V and 3 bases from J; junction bases left unmatched: 4. Germline lookup yields CDR1 LGHNA and CDR2 YNFKEQ. The CDR3 extends over 15 amino acids. Here the CDR3 reads CASSQGQGGGYEQYF. The CDR3 nucleotides are TGTGCCAGCAGCCAAGGACAGGGGGGCGGCTACGAGCAGTACTTC.

The V gene is TRBV6-1, the J gene TRBJ2-1; TRBD2 is a possible D gene (7 bases). Germline CDR1 reads MNHNS; CDR2 reads SASEGT. The CDR3 is 15 amino acids. Trimming cost V 1 base and J 4 bases, with 11 bases left between them. As DNA, the CDR3 is TGTGCCAGCAGTGAAGAGGGGGGAGGGTACAATGAGCAGTTCTTC. It translates to CASSEEGGGYNEQFF.

The chain uses TRBV5-1 and TRBJ2-3, with TRBD2 matching 8 bases. This CDR3 region has 16 residues. The J segment lost 2 bases and the V segment lost 4 bases, leaving 9 bases of the junction unmatched. From germline, CDR1 is SGHRS and CDR2 YFSETQ. CDR3 bases: TGCGCCAGCAGCCTTGGGATAGCGGGGACCACAGATACGCAGTATTTT. Translating it yields CASSLGIAGTTDTQYF.

The chain couples TRBV7-2 to TRBJ1-5; weak D call: TRBD1 (5 bases). Trimming shortened V by 4 bases and J by 3 bases, and 13 bases separated the two germline ends. The germline V gene encodes CDR1 SGHTA and CDR2 FQGNSA. CDR3 length: 15 residues. The CDR3 protein is CASSSLGHHNQPQHF. As DNA, the CDR3 is TGTGCCAGCAGCTCCCTAGGACACCACAATCAGCCCCAGCATTTT. Full variable domain (outside the CDR3, taken from reference TRBV7-2 and TRBJ1-5): GAGVSQSPSNKVTEKGKDVELRCDPISGHTALYWYRQSLGQGLEFLIYFQGNSAPDKSGLPSDRFSAERTGGSVSTLTIQRTQQEDSAVYLCASSSLGHHNQPQHFGDGTRLSIL.